The T cell receptor beta chain described here comes from a study of Ad26.COV2.S vaccination and SARS-CoV-2 variants. General observations from the study: The TCR-based breadth and depth measures might underestimate overall T cell responses. Marked by substantial breadth, spike-specific CD8+ and CD4+ T cell responses were reportedly seen after vaccination. Vaccine and placebo groups showed comparable non-spike TCR breadth. Compared with placebo recipients, vaccine recipients had higher spike-specific TCR breadth.

The CDR3 consists of 16 residues. Germline CDR1 KGHSH, CDR2 LQKENI. Trimming cost V 1 base and J 6 bases, with 15 bases left between them. In the case of this clone: Its antigen is not identified.

Assay: immunoSEQ multiplex PCR; the TCRdb copy retains only in-frame clones and omits some. The sample includes about 350,000 clones, around 90% of them seen just once. The specimen was peripheral blood, collected after recovery from COVID-19. The V call is TRBV18, the J call TRBJ1-4; D is unresolved. This receptor was obtained from a human donor who had recovered from COVID-19. The CDR3 DNA reads TGTGCCAGCTCACCACTAAACACGATAAGATATGAAAAACTGTTTTTT. It codes for CASSPLNTIRYEKLFF.